This TCR beta chain was recovered during a study of T-cell memory formation after mild COVID-19. Germline V gene sequence: CDR1 SGHDN, CDR2 FVKESK. V was cut by 3 bases and J by 1 base, with 12 bases left in between. The CDR3 totals 15 residues. Sample barcodes and UMIs were carried by the TCR alpha and TCR beta cDNA libraries that 5'RACE generated with constant-segment primers. In TCRdb, the 5' RACE reads were re-called with MiXCR into one record per CDR3 protein. The table has 550,000 to 600,000 distinct CDR3 sequences, roughly 20% seen once. V usage is TRBV14 and J usage is TRBJ1-1, with D tentatively TRBD1 (5 bases). The sample taken for sequencing was PBMCs or a T cell subset sorted from them (not recorded which). The source of this sequence is an adult woman who had mild COVID-19 (a few samples of this study predate the infection). Cell type and time point are not known. The CDR3, as DNA: TGTGCCAGCAGCCAGGATGGGGCGCGGAACACTGAAGCTTTCTTT. As protein: CASSQDGARNTEAFF. Variable domain in full (rest from reference TRBV14 and TRBJ1-1): EAGVTQFPSHSVIEKGQTVTLRCDPISGHDNLYWYRRVMGKEIKFLLHFVKESKQDESGMPNNRFLAERTGGTYSTLKVQPAELEDSGVYFCASSQDGARNTEAFFGQGTRLTVV.